This T cell receptor (beta chain) was recorded in a study of CD8 T cells in Susac syndrome. Isolation of CD8+ and CD4+ T cells was performed negatively, whereas enrichment of TEMRA cells was done by FACS. Random hexamers were used to reverse transcribe roughly 0.5 to 1 ug of RNA. Amplification of TCR beta CDR3 spanned 54 Vbeta and 13 Jbeta via immunoSEQ multiplex PCR. Each CDR3 protein gets one entry after TCRdb re-called the immunoSEQ multiplex PCR reads with MiXCR. The data hold approximately 100,000 distinct CDR3 sequences, with about nine tenths observed a single time. General study findings and limits: An acknowledgment was made by the study that its TCR sequencing and HLA analysis involved relatively few individuals.

For this clonotype: Its matching antigen is unknown.

The clonotype comes from a human donor in good health. The sample consisted of CD8+ T cells from PBMCs.

CDR3: CASSQLATYEQYF. CDR3 coding DNA: TGTGCCAGCAGCCAACTCGCCACCTACGAGCAGTACTTC. The chain has TRBV11-1 and TRBJ2-7; no firm D call. Trimming took off 5 bases at V and 2 bases at J, with 10 bases between the two ends. The CDR3 extends over 13 amino acids. The germline gives CDR1 SGHAT, CDR2 FQDESV (reference sequence).